What follows describes a single T cell receptor (beta chain). This clone was recorded only once. This receptor's antigen is unknown. Nothing much larger sits one base from this clone, and base qualities are not available. The immunoSEQ Assay, a bias-controlled multiplex PCR, was used to amplify TCRbeta CDR3 regions from genomic DNA. The study's processing was this. The number of nucleated cells in each sample was estimated from the amplification of reference gene primers within the assay. Sequence reads were collapsed and filtered to measure the absolute abundance of every unique TCRbeta CDR3 rearrangement. For each sample, productive Simpson clonality was calculated as the square root of Simpson's diversity index across productive rearrangements. In its TCRdb copy, this immuneACCESS table keeps in-frame sequences only and misses some clones. Where compared with another copy, unresolved V genes explain less than half of these, and the others have no known cause. V and J calls and clone size come straight from that table; D and trimming were deduced from the DNA. Here the sample has about 210,000 clones; approximately 82% occur a single time. The ten top clones hold approximately 12% of the sample.

Clipping removes 2 bases from V and 2 bases from J, with 10 as the unmatched junction base count. The CDR3 covers 17 residues, taking in both the cysteine and the phenylalanine. The kept DNA is CDR3 alone, 51 bases in frame from the first base. From the germline V gene, CDR1 is SGDLS and CDR2 is YYNGEE. This record belongs to a study of blood T cell repertoires in COVID-19 (TCRdb year 2020). Study-wide context: Samples covering the acute and convalescent phases of COVID-19 were provided by collaborators in the United States, Italy and Spain. The prospective study material was composed of cDNA or gDNA derived from T cells, B-cell-depleted T cells, or PBMCs. The dataset comprised deeply sampled blood TCRbeta repertoires from subjects exposed to, actively infected with, or recovered from COVID-19. The repertoires were released in a freely available public database meant as a resource for research on the immune response to SARS-CoV-2. The samples were drawn from two sources: the first 160 participants of the ongoing ImmuneRACE study, and 1,000 to 1,500 subjects contributed by 6 global collaborators. A de-identified subject ID, COVID-19 status, age in years and sex were almost always included in the sample metadata. Where available, HLA class I and class II types were obtained from metadata supplied by the sample provider rather than from assay-based typing. Broad study findings and their caveats: How much clinical and demographic metadata was included differed by source and by participant, and the metadata was provided uncurated.

Each collaborating institution followed its own protocols to collect whole blood in K2EDTA tubes. For TCRbeta analysis, collaborators shipped samples as frozen whole blood, isolated PBMCs, or DNA extracted from either of those sample types. In this chain, TRBV9 is recombined with TRBJ2-1; 7 nucleotides in the junction match TRBD2. Material: peripheral blood. The sequence was obtained from a middle-aged woman with acute or convalescent COVID-19. The CDR3 sequence is CASSVVPLAVAYNEQFF. The DNA sequence is TGTGCCAGCAGCGTGGTCCCTCTAGCGGTGGCCTACAATGAGCAGTTCTTC.